This TCR beta chain stems from a study of CD8 T cells in ankylosing spondylitis. Study outcomes and limitations: In ankylosing spondylitis patients, matched synovial fluid reportedly showed significant enrichment of disease-linked clones. One TCR beta motif, made up of several highly homologous variants, appeared characteristic of ankylosing spondylitis blood.

TCRdb recomputed calls from the 5' RACE reads with MiXCR, one row per CDR3 protein. This sample has about 69,000 distinct CDR3 sequences, with about 5.7% found just once. At least ten counts were recorded for this clonotype. Its antigen is unidentified. Germline CDR1 is SGHRS and CDR2 is YFSETQ. The V gene end was trimmed by 4 bases and the J gene end by 8 bases; junction bases not matched to a gene: 9. This CDR3 spans 13 amino acids. Sequenced input: blood, either unsorted or a sorted T cell fraction (not recorded which). This chain connects TRBV5-1 to TRBJ2-7, with TRBD1 matching over 7 bases. The TCR sequence derives from a male donor with ankylosing spondylitis or in good health (not recorded which). CDR3 bases: TGCGCCAGCAGCCCTGGGACAGACGGCAAGCAGTACTTC. It codes for CASSPGTDGKQYF.